Detailed here is one T cell receptor (beta chain). Its antigen is still unknown. The same CDR3 arises from other DNA sequences in this sample as well. Subsets obtained from CD4+ cells comprised CD45RA+ naive and CD45RA-negative memory cells. These data belong to a study of shared clonotypes between healthy human individuals. Turning to the study itself: There were three CD4 naive, three CD4 memory, two CD8 naive and one CD8 memory plates per donor.

Study outcomes and limitations: Rarefaction exposed incomplete sorted-subset sequencing despite large depth. Sampling involved blood alone; tissue repertoires likely differ.

CDR1 is SNHLY, CDR2 FYNNEI, per germline. J lost 1 base, V lost 4 bases, and 3 bases had no gene match. This CDR3 contains 15 residues. Some clones are missing from TCRdb's copy, which holds only in-frame ones; the method was immunoSEQ multiplex PCR. The sample lists over 2 million clones; 85% to 95% were seen once. The clonotype comes from a man between 18 and 35 years old in good health. Some clones in this sample may be carry-over from other donors' samples. The chain recombines TRBV2 with TRBJ2-7; 11 nucleotides agree with TRBD1. The sample taken for sequencing was naive CD4+ T cells from PBMCs. The subset: CD45RA+ positively selected. Here the CDR3 reads CASSAGTGGSYEQYF. For the CDR3, the DNA is TGTGCCAGCAGTGCAGGGACAGGGGGATCCTACGAGCAGTACTTC.